Listed below are T cell receptor beta chains from one sample, sequenced in a study of blood T cell repertoires in COVID-19. Generated by immunoSEQ multiplex PCR, the TCRdb table keeps only in-frame clones and is missing some. The table lists about 170,000 clones, approximately 85% of them singletons. The sequenced material came from peripheral blood. These receptors were taken from a man at least 80 years old with COVID-19, enrolled during active disease. CDR3s include the opening cysteine and the closing phenylalanine or tryptophan. D genes are given only for firm matches. Clone size, where shown, is once, few, many, or a class for clones that have expanded.

D gene,V gene,clone size,J gene,CDR3 length,CDR3 protein,CDR3 DNA
.,TRBV24-1,.,TRBJ2-1,15,CATSDSGSSYNEQFF,TGTGCCACCAGTGATTCCGGGAGCTCCTACAATGAGCAGTTCTTC
TRBD1,TRBV5-6,.,TRBJ2-7,15,CASSFLGTGGLEQYF,TGTGCCAGCAGCTTTTTGGGAACAGGGGGCCTCGAGCAGTACTTC
TRBD2,TRBV7-9,few,TRBJ2-1,16,CASSSILAGGLDEQFF,TGTGCCAGCAGCTCCATCCTAGCGGGGGGGCTCGATGAGCAGTTCTTC
.,TRBV6-5,once,TRBJ2-3,11,CASMGPYTQYF,TGTGCCAGCATGGGGCCGTATACGCAGTATTTT
TRBD1,TRBV7-2,.,TRBJ2-5,14,CASSFQQGGETQYF,TGTGCCAGCAGCTTCCAACAGGGGGGAGAGACCCAGTACTTC
TRBD2,TRBV6-6,few,TRBJ2-1,15,CASSYYGGGYNEQFF,TGTGCCAGCAGTTACTACGGGGGGGGTTACAATGAGCAGTTCTTC
.,TRBV6-5,.,TRBJ1-2,14,CASSYSGGTLGYTF,TGTGCCAGCAGTTACTCGGGGGGGACTCTTGGCTACACCTTC
.,TRBV2,.,TRBJ1-4,15,CASREQGSRGGKLFF,TGTGCCAGCAGAGAACAGGGTTCAAGGGGGGGAAAACTGTTTTTT
TRBD1,TRBV5-4,.,TRBJ1-1,14,CASSLQGSYTEAFF,TGTGCCAGCAGCTTACAGGGGTCCTACACTGAAGCTTTCTTT
.,TRBV5-1,.,TRBJ2-1,14,CASSLLSSDPREFF,TGCGCCAGCAGCTTGCTTTCTAGCGACCCTCGAGAGTTCTTC
TRBD1,TRBV3-1/TRBV3-2,.,TRBJ1-1,15,CASSQWDRGRNEAFF,TGTGCCAGCAGCCAATGGGACAGGGGGCGTAATGAAGCTTTCTTT
.,TRBV15,.,TRBJ2-2,14,CATSPGHSTGELFF,TGTGCCACCAGCCCGGGACACAGCACCGGGGAGCTGTTTTTT
TRBD1,TRBV9,.,TRBJ2-7,13,CASSVGDRDEQYF,TGTGCCAGCAGCGTAGGAGACAGGGACGAGCAGTACTTC
.,TRBV5-1,few,TRBJ1-1,14,CASSIQVSNTEAFF,TGCGCCAGCAGCATACAGGTTTCGAACACTGAAGCTTTCTTT
TRBD2,TRBV19,.,TRBJ2-1,16,CASSPTSGDPYNEQFF,TGTGCCAGTAGTCCGACTAGCGGGGACCCATACAATGAGCAGTTCTTC
TRBD2,TRBV5-1,.,TRBJ2-2,16,CASSLTGTSGTGELFF,TGCGCCAGCAGCTTGACCGGGACTAGCGGCACCGGGGAGCTGTTTTTT
.,TRBV6-1,.,TRBJ2-6,19,CASSEASRQAVPGANVLTF,TGTGCCAGCAGTGAAGCAAGTCGGCAGGCTGTACCTGGGGCCAACGTCCTGACTTTC
TRBD1,TRBV5-4,once,TRBJ2-3,16,CASSLRQGRGGDTQYF,TGTGCCAGCAGCCTACGACAGGGCCGAGGGGGAGATACGCAGTATTTT
TRBD1,TRBV4-1,.,TRBJ2-7,17,CASSPSSGTGGSYEQYF,TGCGCCAGCAGCCCTTCATCAGGGACAGGGGGCTCCTACGAGCAGTACTTC
TRBD1,TRBV7-2,.,TRBJ1-5,14,CASSFTGVNQPQHF,TGTGCCAGCAGCTTCACAGGGGTGAATCAGCCCCAGCATTTT
.,TRBV4-1,once,TRBJ1-2,14,CASSYRAAVYGYTF,TGCGCCAGCAGCTACAGGGCCGCGGTCTATGGCTACACCTTC
TRBD1,TRBV11-2,.,TRBJ1-6,15,CASSPDRGYNSPLHF,TGTGCCAGCAGCCCGGACAGGGGTTATAATTCACCCCTCCACTTT
.,TRBV19,.,TRBJ1-5,12,CASNSGDQPQHF,TGTGCCAGTAATTCCGGAGACCAGCCCCAGCATTTT
TRBD1,TRBV7-3,.,TRBJ2-3,17,CASSLTSGTGSTDTQYF,TGTGCCAGCAGCTTAACCTCCGGGACAGGCAGCACAGATACGCAGTATTTT
TRBD1,TRBV7-9,few,TRBJ2-1,13,CASSQQGASEQFF,TGTGCCAGCAGTCAACAGGGGGCAAGTGAGCAGTTCTTC
.,TRBV7-3,.,TRBJ2-5,14,CASSLTGSGETQYF,TGTGCCAGCAGCTTAACGGGTAGCGGAGAGACCCAGTACTTC
.,TRBV21-1,once,TRBJ1-2,19,CASSKGGSTGGIPNYGYTF,TGTGCCAGCAGCAAAGGGGGGTCGACAGGGGGCATTCCTAACTATGGCTACACCTTC
.,TRBV6-2/TRBV6-3,.,TRBJ2-3,16,CASSYRSRQGTDTQYF,TGTGCCAGCAGTTACAGATCGAGACAGGGCACAGATACGCAGTATTTT
.,TRBV12-3/TRBV12-4,.,TRBJ2-7,13,CASNTRGAYEQYF,TGTGCCAGCAACACCCGGGGGGCATACGAGCAGTACTTC
.,TRBV4-2,.,TRBJ2-3,11,CASSQGLVKYF,TGTGCCAGCAGCCAAGGGTTAGTTAAGTATTTT
TRBD1,TRBV7-2,.,TRBJ1-2,14,CASSRDRGNYGYTF,TGTGCCAGCAGCCGGGACAGGGGTAACTATGGCTACACCTTC
.,TRBV29-1,few,TRBJ2-3,12,CSVKGGADTQYF,TGCAGCGTTAAGGGGGGGGCAGATACGCAGTATTTT
.,TRBV7-9,.,TRBJ1-1,15,CASSSPGTAYTEAFF,TGTGCCAGCAGCTCCCCAGGGACTGCCTACACTGAAGCTTTCTTT
TRBD1,TRBV3-1/TRBV3-2,.,TRBJ1-2,14,CASSQYRGDYGYTF,TGTGCCAGCAGCCAATACAGGGGAGACTATGGCTACACCTTC
.,TRBV27,.,TRBJ2-3,14,CASRRQGVGDTQYF,TGTGCCAGCAGGAGGCAGGGTGTAGGAGATACGCAGTATTTT
.,TRBV7-9,once,TRBJ2-5,13,CASSLAVNRACYF,TGTGCCAGCAGCTTAGCGGTCAACAGGGCCTGCTACTTC
TRBD1,TRBV5-5,.,TRBJ1-5,16,CASSPQSGTGLGPQHF,TGTGCCAGCAGCCCGCAGTCCGGGACAGGGTTGGGGCCCCAGCATTTT
.,TRBV5-1,.,TRBJ1-4,16,CASSLGWGATNEKLFF,TGCGCCAGCAGCTTGGGCTGGGGGGCAACTAATGAAAAACTGTTTTTT
.,TRBV5-5,.,TRBJ1-2,16,CASSATQTSVDYGYTF,TGTGCCAGCAGCGCCACTCAGACATCAGTGGACTATGGCTACACCTTC
.,TRBV9,.,TRBJ1-3,14,CASSTETGPNTIYF,TGTGCCAGCAGCACGGAGACAGGACCAAACACCATATATTTT
.,TRBV11-3,.,TRBJ2-5,14,CASSPGTIGETQYF,TGTGCCAGCAGCCCGGGTACGATCGGGGAGACCCAGTACTTC
.,TRBV6-5,.,TRBJ1-1,13,CASADRMDTEAFF,TGTGCCAGCGCCGACAGGATGGACACTGAAGCTTTCTTT
TRBD2,TRBV4-3,once,TRBJ2-2,16,CASSQGLLAANGELFF,TGCGCCAGCAGCCAAGGGCTCCTAGCGGCCAATGGGGAGCTGTTTTTT
TRBD1,TRBV28,.,TRBJ1-6,17,CASSLNSGTASSSPLHF,TGTGCCAGCAGTTTAAATTCGGGGACAGCATCGTCCTCACCCCTCCACTTT
TRBD2,TRBV5-4,.,TRBJ2-1,15,CASSFLAGELGEQFF,TGTGCCAGCAGCTTTCTAGCGGGGGAACTCGGTGAGCAGTTCTTC
.,TRBV20-1,.,TRBJ2-1,12,CSASWVWSEQFF,TGCAGTGCTAGTTGGGTGTGGAGTGAGCAGTTCTTC
TRBD2,TRBV5-1,.,TRBJ2-7,15,CASSRPTSGVLEQYF,TGCGCCAGCAGCCGCCCGACTAGCGGGGTGCTCGAGCAGTACTTC
.,TRBV29-1,once,TRBJ1-2,13,CSVVAGAATSYTF,TGCAGCGTTGTAGCAGGGGCCGCTACCTCCTACACCTTC
.,TRBV6-6,.,TRBJ2-5,13,CASSRLWQETQYF,TGTGCCAGCAGTAGACTCTGGCAAGAGACCCAGTACTTC
TRBD1,TRBV28,few,TRBJ1-2,14,CASSSGTGGYGYTF,TGTGCCAGCAGTTCCGGGACAGGGGGCTATGGCTACACCTTC
TRBD1,TRBV6-5,.,TRBJ2-1,15,CASSYPGQGNNEQFF,TGTGCCAGCAGTTACCCGGGACAGGGGAACAATGAGCAGTTCTTC
.,TRBV10-3,once,TRBJ2-7,12,CASGRGSYEQYF,TGTGCCAGCGGACGGGGCTCCTACGAGCAGTACTTC
TRBD1,TRBV6-5,.,TRBJ1-5,15,CASSYQGGAGQPQHF,TGTGCCAGCAGTTACCAAGGGGGCGCGGGTCAGCCCCAGCATTTT
.,TRBV5-1,.,TRBJ2-3,14,CASSTGTGTDTQYF,TGCGCCAGCAGCACCGGGACTGGCACAGATACGCAGTATTTT
.,TRBV27,.,TRBJ1-2,14,CASRSAGANLGYTF,TGTGCCAGCAGAAGCGCGGGGGCAAATCTTGGCTACACCTTC
TRBD1,TRBV7-3,.,TRBJ2-4,15,CASSWTGTGISIQYF,TGTGCCAGCAGCTGGACCGGGACAGGTATTAGCATTCAGTACTTC
TRBD2,TRBV2,.,TRBJ2-1,16,CASREGLAGVYNEQFF,TGTGCCAGCAGGGAGGGACTAGCGGGGGTATACAATGAGCAGTTCTTC
.,TRBV5-1,.,TRBJ1-1,16,CASSLAGGQGNTEAFF,TGCGCCAGCAGCTTGGCCGGGGGGCAGGGGAACACTGAAGCTTTCTTT
.,TRBV5-6,.,TRBJ1-1,14,CASSFLPPNTEAFF,TGTGCCAGCAGCTTTCTTCCTCCTAACACTGAAGCTTTCTTT
.,TRBV6-5,.,TRBJ1-1,14,CASDNFIMNTEAFF,TGTGCCAGCGACAATTTTATCATGAACACTGAAGCTTTCTTT